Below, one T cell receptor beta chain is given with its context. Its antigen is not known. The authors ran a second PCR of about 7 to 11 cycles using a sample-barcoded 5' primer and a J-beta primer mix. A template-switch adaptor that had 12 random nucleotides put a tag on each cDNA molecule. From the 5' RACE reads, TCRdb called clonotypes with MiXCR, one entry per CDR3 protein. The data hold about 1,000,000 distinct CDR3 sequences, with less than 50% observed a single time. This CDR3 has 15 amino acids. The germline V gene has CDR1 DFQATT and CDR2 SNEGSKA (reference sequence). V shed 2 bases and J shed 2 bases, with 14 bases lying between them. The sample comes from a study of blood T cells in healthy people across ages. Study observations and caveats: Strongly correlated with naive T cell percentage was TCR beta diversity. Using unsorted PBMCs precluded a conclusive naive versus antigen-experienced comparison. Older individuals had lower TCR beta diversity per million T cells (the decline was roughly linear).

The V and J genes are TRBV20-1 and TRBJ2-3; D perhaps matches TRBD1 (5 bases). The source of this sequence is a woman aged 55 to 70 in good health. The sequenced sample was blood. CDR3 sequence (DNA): TGCAGTGCTAGATCTGCGGACACTAACACAGATACGCAGTATTTT. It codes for CSARSADTNTDTQYF.